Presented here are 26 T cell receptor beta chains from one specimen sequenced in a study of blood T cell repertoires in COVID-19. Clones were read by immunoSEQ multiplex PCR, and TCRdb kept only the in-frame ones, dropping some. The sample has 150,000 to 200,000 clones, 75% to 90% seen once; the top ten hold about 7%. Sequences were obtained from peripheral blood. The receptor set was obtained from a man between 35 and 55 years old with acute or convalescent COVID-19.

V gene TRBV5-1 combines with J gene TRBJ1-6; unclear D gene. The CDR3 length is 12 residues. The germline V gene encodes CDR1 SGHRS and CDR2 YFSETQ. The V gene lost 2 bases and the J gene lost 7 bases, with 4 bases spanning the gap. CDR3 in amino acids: CASSFLNSPLHF. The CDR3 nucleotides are TGCGCCAGCAGCTTTCTAAATTCACCCCTCCACTTT. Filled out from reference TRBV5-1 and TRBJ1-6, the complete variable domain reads KAGVTQTPRYLIKTRGQQVTLSCSPISGHRSVSWYQQTPGQGLQFLFEYFSETQRNKGNFPGRFSGRQFSNSRSEMNVSTLELGDSALYLCASSFLNSPLHFGNGTRLTVT.

CDR3 sequence: CASSYNWRGHNYEQYF. Written as DNA, the CDR3 is TGTGCCAGCAGCTATAACTGGAGGGGGCACAACTACGAGCAGTACTTC. This chain uses TRBV7-2 with TRBJ2-7; tentative D call: TRBD1 (7 bases). The V gene's germline CDR1 is SGHTA and CDR2 FQGNSA. V was pared by 4 bases and J by 3 bases, with 19 bases between. The CDR3 is 16 amino acids.

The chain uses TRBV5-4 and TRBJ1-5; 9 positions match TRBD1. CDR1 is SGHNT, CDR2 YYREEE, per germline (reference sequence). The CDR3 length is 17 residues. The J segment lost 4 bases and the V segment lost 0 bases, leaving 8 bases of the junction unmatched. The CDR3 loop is CASSLGTGTGKNQPQHF. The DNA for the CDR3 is TGTGCCAGCAGCTTGGGCACAGGGACAGGGAAGAATCAGCCCCAGCATTTT. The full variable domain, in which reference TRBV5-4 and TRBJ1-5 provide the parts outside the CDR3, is ETGVTQSPTHLIKTRGQQVTLRCSSQSGHNTVSWYQQALGQGPQFIFQYYREEENGRGNFPPRFSGLQFPNYSSELNVNALELDDSALYLCASSLGTGTGKNQPQHFGDGTRLSIL.

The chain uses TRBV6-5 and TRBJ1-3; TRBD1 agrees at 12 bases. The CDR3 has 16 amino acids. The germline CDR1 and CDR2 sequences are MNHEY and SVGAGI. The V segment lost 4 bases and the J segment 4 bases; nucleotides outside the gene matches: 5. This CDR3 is CASSSPGQGAGNTIYF. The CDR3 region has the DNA TGTGCCAGCAGTTCCCCGGGACAGGGGGCAGGAAACACCATATATTTT.

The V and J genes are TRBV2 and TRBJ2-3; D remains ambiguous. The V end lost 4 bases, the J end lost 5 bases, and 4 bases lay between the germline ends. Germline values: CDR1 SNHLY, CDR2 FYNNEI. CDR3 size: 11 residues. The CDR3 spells CASSAIDTQYF. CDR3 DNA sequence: TGTGCCAGCAGTGCTATAGATACGCAGTATTTT.

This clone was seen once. In nucleotides, the CDR3 is TGTGCCAGCAGTGATGGCACGGGAGAGTCCTACAATGAGCAGTTCTTC. Protein sequence: CASSDGTGESYNEQFF. The J gene is TRBJ2-1, the V gene TRBV2, with a tentative D call TRBD2 (6 bases). V gave up 3 bases and J gave up 1 base, with 13 bases separating them. The CDR3 has 16 residues. CDR1 and CDR2 (germline): SNHLY, FYNNEI. The variable domain in full, with the rest retrieved from reference TRBV2 and TRBJ2-1, is EPEVTQTPSHQVTQMGQEVILRCVPISNHLYFYWYRQILGQKVEFLVSFYNNEISEKSEIFDDQFSVERPDGSNFTLKIRSTKLEDSAMYFCASSDGTGESYNEQFFGPGTRLTVL.

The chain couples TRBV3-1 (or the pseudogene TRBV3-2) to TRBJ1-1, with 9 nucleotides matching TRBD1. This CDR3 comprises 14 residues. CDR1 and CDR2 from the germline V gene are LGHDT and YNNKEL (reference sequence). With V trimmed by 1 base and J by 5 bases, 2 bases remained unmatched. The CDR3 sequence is CASSQGDRATEAFF. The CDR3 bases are TGTGCCAGCAGCCAAGGGGACAGGGCAACTGAAGCTTTCTTT.

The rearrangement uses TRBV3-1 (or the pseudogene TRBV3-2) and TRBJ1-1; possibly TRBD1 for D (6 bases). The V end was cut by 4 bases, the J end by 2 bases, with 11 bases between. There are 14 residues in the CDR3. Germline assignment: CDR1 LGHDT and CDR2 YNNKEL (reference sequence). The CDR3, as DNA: TGTGCCAGCAGCCCTAGGACAGCCAACACTGAAGCTTTCTTT. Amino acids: CASSPRTANTEAFF.

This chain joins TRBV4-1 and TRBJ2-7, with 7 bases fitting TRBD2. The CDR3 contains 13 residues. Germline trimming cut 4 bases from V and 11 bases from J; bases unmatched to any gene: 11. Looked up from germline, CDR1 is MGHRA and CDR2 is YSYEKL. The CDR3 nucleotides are TGCGCCAGCAGCCCCCAGGGCGGGGAGGGGAAGTACTTC. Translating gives CASSPQGGEGKYF.

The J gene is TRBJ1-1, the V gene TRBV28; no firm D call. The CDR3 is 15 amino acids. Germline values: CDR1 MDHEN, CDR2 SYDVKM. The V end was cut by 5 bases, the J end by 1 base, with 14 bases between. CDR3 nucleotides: TGTGCCAGCAGTCCGACGAGGTACCCGAACACTGAAGCTTTCTTT. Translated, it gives CASSPTRYPNTEAFF.

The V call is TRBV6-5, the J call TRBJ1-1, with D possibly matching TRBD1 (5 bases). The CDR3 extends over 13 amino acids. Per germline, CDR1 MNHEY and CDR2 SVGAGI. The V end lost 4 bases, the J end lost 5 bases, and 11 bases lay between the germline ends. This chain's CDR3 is CASSSTGVTEAFF. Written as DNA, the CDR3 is TGTGCCAGCAGTTCAACAGGAGTAACTGAAGCTTTCTTT.

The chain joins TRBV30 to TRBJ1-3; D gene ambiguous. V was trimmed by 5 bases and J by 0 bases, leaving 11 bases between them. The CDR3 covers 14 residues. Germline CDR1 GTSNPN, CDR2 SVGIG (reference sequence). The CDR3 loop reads CAWLHSSSGNTIYF. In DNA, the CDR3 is TGTGCCTGGCTCCACAGTTCCTCTGGAAACACCATATATTTT. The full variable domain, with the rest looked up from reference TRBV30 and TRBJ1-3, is SQTIHQWPATLVQPVGSPLSLECTVEGTSNPNLYWYRQAAGRGLQLLFYSVGIGQISSEVPQNLSASRPQDRQFILSSKKLLLSDSGFYLCAWLHSSSGNTIYFGEGSWLTVV.

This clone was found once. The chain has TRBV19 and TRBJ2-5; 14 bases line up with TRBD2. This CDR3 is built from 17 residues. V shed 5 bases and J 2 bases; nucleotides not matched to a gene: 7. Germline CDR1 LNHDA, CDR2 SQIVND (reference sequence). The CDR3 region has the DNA TGTGCCAGTAGTCCACGACTAGCGGGGGGGACTCAAGAGACCCAGTACTTC. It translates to CASSPRLAGGTQETQYF.

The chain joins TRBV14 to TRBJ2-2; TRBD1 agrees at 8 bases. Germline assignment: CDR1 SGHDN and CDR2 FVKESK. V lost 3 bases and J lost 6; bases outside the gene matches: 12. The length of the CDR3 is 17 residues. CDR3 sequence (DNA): TGTGCCAGCAGCCAGGCCCCGGGACAGGTCCTACCCGGGGAGCTGTTTTTT. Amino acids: CASSQAPGQVLPGELFF.

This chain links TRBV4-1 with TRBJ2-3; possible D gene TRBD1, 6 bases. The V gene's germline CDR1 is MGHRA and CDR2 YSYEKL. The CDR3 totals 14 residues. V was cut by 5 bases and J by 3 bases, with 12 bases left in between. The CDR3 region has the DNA TGCGCCAGCAGCTCCCGAACAGGGACAGATACGCAGTATTTT. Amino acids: CASSSRTGTDTQYF.

The CDR3 loop is CASSTQGPGNQPQHF. CDR3 nucleotide sequence: TGTGCCAGCAGTACCCAGGGGCCTGGCAATCAGCCCCAGCATTTT. The gene calls are TRBV28 and TRBJ1-5, with D perhaps matching TRBD1 (6 bases). CDR1 and CDR2 (germline): MDHEN, SYDVKM. Deletions cut 5 bases from V and 2 bases from J, with 13 bases between. The CDR3 loop spans 15 amino acids.

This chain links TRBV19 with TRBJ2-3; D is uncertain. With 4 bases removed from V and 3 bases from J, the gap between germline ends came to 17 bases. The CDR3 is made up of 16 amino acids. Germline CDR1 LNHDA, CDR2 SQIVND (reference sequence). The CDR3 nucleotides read TGTGCCAGTAGTACCCTCATCTGGAGTGTTACAGATACGCAGTATTTT. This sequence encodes CASSTLIWSVTDTQYF.

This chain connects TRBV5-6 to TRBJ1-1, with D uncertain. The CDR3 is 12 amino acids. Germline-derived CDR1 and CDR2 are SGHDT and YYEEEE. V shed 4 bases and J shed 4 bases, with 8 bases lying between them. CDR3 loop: CASSRVPTEAFF. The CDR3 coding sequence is TGTGCCAGCAGCCGGGTACCCACTGAAGCTTTCTTT.

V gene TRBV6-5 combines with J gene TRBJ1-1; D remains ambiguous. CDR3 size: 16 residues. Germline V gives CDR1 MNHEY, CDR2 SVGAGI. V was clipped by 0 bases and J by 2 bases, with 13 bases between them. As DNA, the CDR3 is TGTGCCAGCAGTTACTCGAGTAGGATGGGCAACACTGAAGCTTTCTTT. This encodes CASSYSSRMGNTEAFF.

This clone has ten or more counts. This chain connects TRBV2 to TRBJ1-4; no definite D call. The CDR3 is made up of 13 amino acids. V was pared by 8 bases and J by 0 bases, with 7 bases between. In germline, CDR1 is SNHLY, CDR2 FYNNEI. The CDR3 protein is CASGRTTNEKLFF. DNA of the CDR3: TGTGCCAGCGGCCGAACAACTAATGAAAAACTGTTTTTT.

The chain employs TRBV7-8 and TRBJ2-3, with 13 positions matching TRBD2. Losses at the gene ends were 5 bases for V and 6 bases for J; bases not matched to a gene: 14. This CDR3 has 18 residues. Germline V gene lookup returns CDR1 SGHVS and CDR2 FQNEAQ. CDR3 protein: CASSELAGGSLTRDTQYF. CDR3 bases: TGTGCCAGCAGCGAACTAGCGGGGGGGTCCTTGACAAGGGATACGCAGTATTTT.

CDR3 nucleotide sequence: TGTGCCAGCAGCCTTAGCGGCTCCTACAATGAGCAGTTCTTC. Translation: CASSLSGSYNEQFF. The chain carries TRBV6-5 and TRBJ2-1; D is perhaps TRBD2 (6 bases). The V gene's germline CDR1 is MNHEY and CDR2 SVGAGI. The CDR3 length is 14 residues. V was shortened by 6 bases and J by 0 bases, with 9 bases between the two germline ends.

The CDR3 region is CASSMQGATEAFF. The DNA for the CDR3 is TGTGCCAGTAGTATGCAGGGGGCGACTGAAGCTTTCTTT. The chain links TRBV19 to TRBJ1-1; 8 bases align to TRBD1. CDR3 length: 13 amino acids. Germline V gives CDR1 LNHDA, CDR2 SQIVND (reference sequence). V trimming: 3 bases; J trimming: 5 bases; junction bases outside the gene matches: 2.

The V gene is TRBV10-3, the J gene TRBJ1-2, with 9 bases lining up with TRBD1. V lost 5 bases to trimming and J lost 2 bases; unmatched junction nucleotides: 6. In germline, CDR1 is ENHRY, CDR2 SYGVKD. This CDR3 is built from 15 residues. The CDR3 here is CAISKGQGDNYGYTF. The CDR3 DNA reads TGTGCCATCAGTAAGGGACAGGGTGACAACTATGGCTACACCTTC.

The CDR3 DNA follows: TGTGCCAGCAGCACGACTAGCGGGGGGGCCGTAGAGACCCAGTACTTC. Translated: CASSTTSGGAVETQYF. The rearrangement joins TRBV13 to TRBJ2-5, with TRBD2 matching 14 bases. Germline V gene sequence: CDR1 PRHDT, CDR2 FYEKMQ (reference sequence). CDR3 length equals 16 residues. V was pared by 5 bases and J by 4 bases, with 6 bases of the junction left unmatched.

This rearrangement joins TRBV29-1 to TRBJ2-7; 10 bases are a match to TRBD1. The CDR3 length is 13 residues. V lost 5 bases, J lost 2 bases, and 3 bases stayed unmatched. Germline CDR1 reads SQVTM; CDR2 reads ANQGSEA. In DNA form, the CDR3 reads TGCAGCGTTCAGACAGGGGGCCCCTACGAGCAGTACTTC. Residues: CSVQTGGPYEQYF.